Listed here is a single T cell receptor (beta chain). The assay was immunoSEQ multiplex PCR, and TCRdb's table has in-frame clones only and misses some. The table includes 950,000 to 1,300,000 clones, more than 60% detected once. This CDR3 is 13 amino acids long. Trimming stripped 4 bases from V and 5 bases from J, with 8 bases between. CDR1 MNHEY and CDR2 SMNVEV come from the germline V gene (reference sequence). These data originate in a study of shared clonotypes between healthy human individuals. This chain connects TRBV27 to TRBJ2-2, with D perhaps TRBD1 (5 bases). Sequencing was performed on memory CD4+ T cells sorted from blood. Subset specified: CD45RA-negative fraction. The TCR sequence derives from a man younger than 35 in good health. CDR3 protein: CASSSRGTGELFF. CDR3 DNA sequence: TGTGCCAGCAGTTCAAGGGGAACCGGGGAGCTGTTTTTT.